The source of this T cell receptor beta chain is a study of T cells after yellow fever vaccination. Study context: SMART-Seq v4 Ultra Low Input prepared the low-cell-number fractions.

V was trimmed by 3 bases and J by 4 bases, leaving 13 bases between them. This CDR3 contains 15 residues. The germline V gene encodes CDR1 MGHRA and CDR2 YSYEKL. Worth noting for this clonotype: Its antigen is still unknown.

TCR cDNA, made by 5'RACE template switching, carried an added universal primer site and UMIs. From the 5' RACE reads, TCRdb called clonotypes with MiXCR, one entry per CDR3 protein. This table has a few hundred thousand distinct CDR3 sequences, around 6.8% appearing once. Study-level results: Post-booster reappearance was seen for most primary-vaccination clones (96% CD4, 75% to 90% CD8).

The rearrangement joins TRBV4-1 to TRBJ2-4; D might be TRBD1 or TRBD2, each matching 5 bases. The material was PBMCs, obtained around 45 days after the first yellow fever vaccination. The receptor was derived from a man younger than 35 who received the YFV17D yellow fever vaccine. This CDR3 is CASSHLGPRKNIQYF. DNA for the CDR3: TGCGCCAGCAGCCATCTGGGACCCAGAAAAAACATTCAGTACTTC.